This TCR beta chain was identified in a study of shared clonotypes between healthy human individuals. General observations from the study: Across subsets, estimated richness was generally greater for naive than for memory populations. Sharing of clonotypes among donors was expected to vary with sequencing depth.

Repertoires were generated with immunoSEQ multiplex PCR, while TCRdb's copy carries only in-frame clones and drops some. Of a few million clones in the sample, about 92% were seen once. The germline gives CDR1 SGHAT, CDR2 FQNNGV. V was trimmed by 5 bases and J by 4 bases, leaving 14 bases between them. The CDR3 runs 14 residues. Concerning this clone: Its antigen remains unknown.

Sample: naive CD4+ T cells sorted from blood. Stated subset: CD45RA+ positively selected. The chain is built from TRBV11-2 and TRBJ1-2, with a possible D match to TRBD1 (5 bases). The TCR originated in a man aged 18 to 29 in good health. The CDR3, as DNA: TGTGCCAGCAGCCCTACCCAGGGAAGCTATGGCTACACCTTC. It encodes CASSPTQGSYGYTF.